A single T cell receptor (beta chain) is shown here with its context. Its antigen is not identified. Sequencing used immunoSEQ multiplex PCR; TCRdb keeps in-frame clones, though not all of them. The table has about 130,000 clones, 88% seen once. The CDR3 has 15 residues. Germline CDR1 MDHEN, CDR2 SYDVKM. V was pared by 2 bases and J by 2 bases, with 12 bases between. This sample was included in a study of T cell responses to AZD1222 COVID-19 vaccine. Findings and limits, study-wide: After the peak T cell response, and only then, were repertoires sampled. Just a handful of AZD1222 recipients tested seropositive at baseline. Clonal diversity may have been underestimated, and the donors were mostly white British, with more females than males. Spike-specific TCR breadth rose after two AZD1222 doses, and depth rose as well.

This TCR was sampled from an adult in good health. The chain employs TRBV28 and TRBJ1-2; D unresolved. This specimen consisted of peripheral blood, obtained on day 0 of MenACWY control vaccination. The CDR3 protein is CASSLGARTNYGYTF. The CDR3 DNA reads TGTGCCAGCAGTTTAGGCGCCAGGACGAACTATGGCTACACCTTC.